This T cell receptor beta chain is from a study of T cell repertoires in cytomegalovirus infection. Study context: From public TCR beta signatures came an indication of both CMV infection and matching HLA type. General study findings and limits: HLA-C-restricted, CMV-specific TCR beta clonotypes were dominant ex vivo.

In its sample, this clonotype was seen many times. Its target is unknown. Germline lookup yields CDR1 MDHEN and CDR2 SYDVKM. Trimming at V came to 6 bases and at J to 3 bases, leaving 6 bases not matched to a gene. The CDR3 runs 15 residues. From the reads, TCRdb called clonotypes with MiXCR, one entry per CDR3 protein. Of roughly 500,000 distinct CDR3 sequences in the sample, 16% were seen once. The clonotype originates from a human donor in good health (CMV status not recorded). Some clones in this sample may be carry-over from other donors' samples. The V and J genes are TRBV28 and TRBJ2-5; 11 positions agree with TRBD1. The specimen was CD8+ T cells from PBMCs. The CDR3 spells CASRARGQGEETQYF. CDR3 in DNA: TGTGCCAGCAGGGCTCGGGGACAGGGGGAAGAGACCCAGTACTTC.